This record looks at one T cell receptor beta chain sequence and its context. Its specificity is unknown. Preparing the TCRbeta library involved the use of unique molecular identifiers. TCRdb itself ran the PCR reads through MiXCR, one entry per CDR3 protein. The repertoire holds around 580,000 distinct CDR3 sequences, with 20% to 25% as singletons. The data are from a study of T-cell reconstitution after alpha-beta-depleted transplantation in children. The V gene's germline CDR1 is DFQATT and CDR2 SNEGSKA (reference sequence). V was shortened by 3 bases and J by 5 bases, with 5 bases between the two germline ends. This CDR3 spans 11 amino acids. Study observations and caveats: Where some patients showed high TCRbeta diversity at day 60, it came from recipient T cells and thymic progenitors that had survived. Newly generated T cells supplied most T-cell counts and diversity one year post-transplant.

This clonotype was sampled from a boy under three years old who had a stem cell transplant for acute myeloid leukemia, so the T cells may come from the graft donor. The sequenced sample was PBMCs, mostly from graft donor cells, obtained 360 days after TCRalphabeta/CD19-depleted stem cell transplant. The chain combines TRBV20-1 with TRBJ2-1; D remains ambiguous. The CDR3 region is CSARPDNEQFF. CDR3 bases: TGCAGTGCTAGGCCAGACAATGAGCAGTTCTTC.